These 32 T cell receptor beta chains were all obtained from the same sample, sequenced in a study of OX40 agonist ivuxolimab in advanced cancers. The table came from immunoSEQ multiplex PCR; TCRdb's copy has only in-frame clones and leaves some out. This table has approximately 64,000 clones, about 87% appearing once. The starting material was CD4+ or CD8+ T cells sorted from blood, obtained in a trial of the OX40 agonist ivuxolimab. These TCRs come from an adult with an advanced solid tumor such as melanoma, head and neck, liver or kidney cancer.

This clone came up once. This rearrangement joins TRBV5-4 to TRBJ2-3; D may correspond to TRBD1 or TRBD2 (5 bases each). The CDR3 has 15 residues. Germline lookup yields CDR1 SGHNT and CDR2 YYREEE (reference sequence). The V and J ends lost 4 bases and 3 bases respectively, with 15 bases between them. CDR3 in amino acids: CASSKGRALTDTQYF. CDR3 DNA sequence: TGTGCCAGCAGCAAGGGGCGGGCCCTGACAGATACGCAGTATTTT. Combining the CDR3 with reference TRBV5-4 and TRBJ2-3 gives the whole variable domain ETGVTQSPTHLIKTRGQQVTLRCSSQSGHNTVSWYQQALGQGPQFIFQYYREEENGRGNFPPRFSGLQFPNYSSELNVNALELDDSALYLCASSKGRALTDTQYFGPGTRLTVL.

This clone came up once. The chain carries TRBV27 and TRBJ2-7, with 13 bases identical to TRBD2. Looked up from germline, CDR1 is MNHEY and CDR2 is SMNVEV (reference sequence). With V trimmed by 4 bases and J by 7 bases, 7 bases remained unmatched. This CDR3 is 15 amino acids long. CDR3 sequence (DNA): TGTGCCAGCAGTTCAGCTGGGACTAGCGGGAAAGAGCAGTACTTC. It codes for CASSSAGTSGKEQYF.

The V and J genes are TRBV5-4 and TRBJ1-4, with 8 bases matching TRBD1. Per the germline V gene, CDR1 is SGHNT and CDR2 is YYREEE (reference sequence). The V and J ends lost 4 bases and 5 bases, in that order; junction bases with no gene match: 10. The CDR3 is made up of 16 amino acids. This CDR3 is CASSPTPQGENEKLFF. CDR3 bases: TGTGCCAGCAGCCCAACCCCACAGGGGGAGAATGAAAAACTGTTTTTT.

CDR3 DNA: TGTGCCATCTTCCCCTTCAGGTGGAGGGCGTGGGATGAGCAGTTCTTC. Protein product: CAIFPFRWRAWDEQFF. The J gene is TRBJ2-1, the V gene TRBV27; D is perhaps TRBD2 (6 bases). The CDR3 is made up of 16 amino acids. Germline assignment: CDR1 MNHEY and CDR2 SMNVEV (reference sequence). Trimming shortened V by 10 bases and J by 8 bases, and 27 bases separated the two germline ends.

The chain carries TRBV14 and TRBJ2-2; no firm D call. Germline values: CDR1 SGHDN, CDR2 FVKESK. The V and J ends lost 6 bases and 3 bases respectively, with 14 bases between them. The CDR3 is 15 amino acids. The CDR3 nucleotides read TGTGCCAGCAGTCCTGCCCCGACCTACACCGGGGAGCTGTTTTTT. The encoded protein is CASSPAPTYTGELFF.

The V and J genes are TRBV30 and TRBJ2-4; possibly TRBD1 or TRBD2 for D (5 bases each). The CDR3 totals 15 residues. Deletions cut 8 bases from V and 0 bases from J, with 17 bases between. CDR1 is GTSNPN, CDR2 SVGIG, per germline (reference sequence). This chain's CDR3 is CAPTLRGTAKNIQYF. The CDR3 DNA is TGTGCCCCCACCCTTCGAGGGACAGCCAAAAACATTCAGTACTTC.

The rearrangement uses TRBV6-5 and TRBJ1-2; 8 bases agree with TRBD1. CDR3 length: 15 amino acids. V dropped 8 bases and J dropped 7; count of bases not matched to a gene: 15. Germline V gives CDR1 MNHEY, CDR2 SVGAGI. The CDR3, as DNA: TGTGCCAGCCGTACTCAGGGGGCATCAAGGGGTGGCTACACCTTC. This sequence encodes CASRTQGASRGGYTF.

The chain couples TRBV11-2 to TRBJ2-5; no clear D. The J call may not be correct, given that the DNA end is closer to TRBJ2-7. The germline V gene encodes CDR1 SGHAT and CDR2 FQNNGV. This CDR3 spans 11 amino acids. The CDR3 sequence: CASSPGTEQYF. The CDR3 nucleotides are TGTGCCAGCAGCCCAGGCACCGAGCAGTACTTC.

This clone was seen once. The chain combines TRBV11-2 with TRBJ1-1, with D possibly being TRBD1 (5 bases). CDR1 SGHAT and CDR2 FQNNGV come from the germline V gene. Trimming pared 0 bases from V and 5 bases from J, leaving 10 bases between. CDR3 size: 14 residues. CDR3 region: CASSLDPGRTEAFF. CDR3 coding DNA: TGTGCCAGCAGCTTAGACCCAGGGCGGACTGAAGCTTTCTTT.

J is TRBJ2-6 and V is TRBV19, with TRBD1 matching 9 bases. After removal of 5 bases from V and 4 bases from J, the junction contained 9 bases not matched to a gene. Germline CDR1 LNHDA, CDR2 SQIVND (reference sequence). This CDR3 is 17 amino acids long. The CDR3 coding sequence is TGTGCCAGTAGTTCCTCCGGGACAGGGCCCGGGGCCAACGTCCTGACTTTC. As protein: CASSSSGTGPGANVLTF.

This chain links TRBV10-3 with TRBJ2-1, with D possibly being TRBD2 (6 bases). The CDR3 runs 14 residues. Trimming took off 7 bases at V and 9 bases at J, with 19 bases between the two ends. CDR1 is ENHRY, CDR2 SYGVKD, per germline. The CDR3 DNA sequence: TGTGCCATCAAGGGTGACCCTGGGGGGACTGAGCAGTTCTTC. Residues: CAIKGDPGGTEQFF.

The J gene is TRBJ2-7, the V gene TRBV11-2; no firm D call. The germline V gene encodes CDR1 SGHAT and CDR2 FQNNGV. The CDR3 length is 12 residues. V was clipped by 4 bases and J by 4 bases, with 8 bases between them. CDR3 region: CASSSQRYEQYF. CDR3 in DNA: TGTGCCAGCAGCTCACAGAGGTACGAGCAGTACTTC.

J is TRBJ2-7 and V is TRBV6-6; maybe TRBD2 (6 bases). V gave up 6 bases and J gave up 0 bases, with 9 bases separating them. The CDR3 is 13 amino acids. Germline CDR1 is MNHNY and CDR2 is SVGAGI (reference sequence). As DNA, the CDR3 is TGTGCCAGCAGGGGGGACTTCTCCTACGAGCAGTACTTC. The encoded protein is CASRGDFSYEQYF.

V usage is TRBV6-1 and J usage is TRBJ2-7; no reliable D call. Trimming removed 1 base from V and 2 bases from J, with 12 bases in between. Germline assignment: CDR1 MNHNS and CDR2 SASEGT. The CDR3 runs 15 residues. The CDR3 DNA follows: TGTGCCAGCAGTGAAGGGGTAGGCGGCACCTACGAGCAGTACTTC. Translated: CASSEGVGGTYEQYF.

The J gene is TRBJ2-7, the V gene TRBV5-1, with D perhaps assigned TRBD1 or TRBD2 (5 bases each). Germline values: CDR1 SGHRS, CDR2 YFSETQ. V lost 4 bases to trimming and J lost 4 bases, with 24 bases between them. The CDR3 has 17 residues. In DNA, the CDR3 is TGCGCCAGCAGCATGGTCTCGGGGACCCTTGGGGTTTACGAGCAGTACTTC. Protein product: CASSMVSGTLGVYEQYF.

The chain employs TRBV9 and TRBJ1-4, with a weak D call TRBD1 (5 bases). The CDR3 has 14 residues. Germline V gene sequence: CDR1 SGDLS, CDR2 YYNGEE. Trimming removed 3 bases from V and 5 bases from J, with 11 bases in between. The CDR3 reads CASSARDGNEKLFF. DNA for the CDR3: TGTGCCAGCAGCGCCAGGGATGGGAATGAAAAACTGTTTTTT.

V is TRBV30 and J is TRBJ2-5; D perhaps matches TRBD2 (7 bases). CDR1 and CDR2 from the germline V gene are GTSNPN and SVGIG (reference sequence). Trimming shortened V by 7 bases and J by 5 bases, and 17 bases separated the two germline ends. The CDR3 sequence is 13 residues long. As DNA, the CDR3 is TGTGCCTATTCTCGGGGGGCAGGGGAGACCCAGTACTTC. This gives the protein CAYSRGAGETQYF.

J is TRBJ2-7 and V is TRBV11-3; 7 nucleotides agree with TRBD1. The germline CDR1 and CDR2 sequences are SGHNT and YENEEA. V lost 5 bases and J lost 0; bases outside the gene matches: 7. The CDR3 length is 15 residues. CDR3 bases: TGTGCCAGCAGCCGTGACAGGGAGAGCTCCTACGAGCAGTACTTC. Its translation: CASSRDRESSYEQYF.

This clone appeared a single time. As DNA, the CDR3 is TGTGCCACCAGCAGAGAGCCCTTAGTTCGCGGCAATCAGCCCCAGCATTTT. Translation gives CATSREPLVRGNQPQHF. This chain uses TRBV15 with TRBJ1-5; D is uncertain. Trimming left V 0 bases short and J 2 bases short, with 14 bases between. This CDR3 comprises 17 residues. Germline-derived CDR1 and CDR2 are LNHNV and YYDKDF (reference sequence).

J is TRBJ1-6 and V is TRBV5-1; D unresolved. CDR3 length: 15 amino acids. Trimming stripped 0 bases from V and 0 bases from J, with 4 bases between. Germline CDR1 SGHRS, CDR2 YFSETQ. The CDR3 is CASSLGSSYNSPLHF. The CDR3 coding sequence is TGCGCCAGCAGCTTGGGTAGCTCCTATAATTCACCCCTCCACTTT. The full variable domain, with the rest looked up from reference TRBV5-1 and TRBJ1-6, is KAGVTQTPRYLIKTRGQQVTLSCSPISGHRSVSWYQQTPGQGLQFLFEYFSETQRNKGNFPGRFSGRQFSNSRSEMNVSTLELGDSALYLCASSLGSSYNSPLHFGNGTRLTVT.

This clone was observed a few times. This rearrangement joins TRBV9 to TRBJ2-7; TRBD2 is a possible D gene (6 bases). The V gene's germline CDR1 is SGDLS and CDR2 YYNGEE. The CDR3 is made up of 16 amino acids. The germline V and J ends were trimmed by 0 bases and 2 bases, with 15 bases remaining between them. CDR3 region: CASSVEPARGTYEQYF. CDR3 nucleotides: TGTGCCAGCAGCGTAGAGCCAGCGCGGGGAACCTACGAGCAGTACTTC.

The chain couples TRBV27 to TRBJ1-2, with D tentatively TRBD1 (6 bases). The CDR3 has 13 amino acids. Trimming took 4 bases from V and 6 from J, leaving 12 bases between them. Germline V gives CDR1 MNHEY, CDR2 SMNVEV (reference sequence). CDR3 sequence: CASSYRERDGYTF. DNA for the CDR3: TGTGCCAGCAGTTACAGGGAGAGGGATGGCTACACCTTC.

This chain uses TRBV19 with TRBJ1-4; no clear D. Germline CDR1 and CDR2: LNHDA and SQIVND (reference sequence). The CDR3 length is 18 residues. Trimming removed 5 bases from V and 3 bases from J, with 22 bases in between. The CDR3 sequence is CASSPPRGAANPNEKLFF. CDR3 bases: TGTGCCAGTAGTCCACCCCGGGGAGCGGCTAACCCTAATGAAAAACTGTTTTTT.

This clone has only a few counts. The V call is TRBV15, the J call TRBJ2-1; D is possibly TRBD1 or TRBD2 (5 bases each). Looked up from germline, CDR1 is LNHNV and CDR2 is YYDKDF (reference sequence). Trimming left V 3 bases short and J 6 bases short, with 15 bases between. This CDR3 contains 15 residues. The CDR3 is CATSRDSGYGNEQFF. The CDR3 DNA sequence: TGTGCCACCAGCAGGGACTCAGGGTACGGCAATGAGCAGTTCTTC.

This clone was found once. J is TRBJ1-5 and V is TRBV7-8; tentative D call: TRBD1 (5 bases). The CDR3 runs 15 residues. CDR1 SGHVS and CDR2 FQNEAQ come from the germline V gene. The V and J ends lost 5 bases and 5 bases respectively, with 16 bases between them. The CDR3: CASSIRTQVDQPQHF. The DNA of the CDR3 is TGTGCCAGCAGCATCAGGACACAAGTCGATCAGCCCCAGCATTTT.

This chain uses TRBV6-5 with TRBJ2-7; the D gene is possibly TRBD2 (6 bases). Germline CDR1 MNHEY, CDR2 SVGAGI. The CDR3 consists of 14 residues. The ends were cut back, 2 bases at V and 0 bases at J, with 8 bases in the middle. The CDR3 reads CASSYRRGSYEQYF. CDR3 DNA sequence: TGTGCCAGCAGTTACAGGAGGGGCTCCTACGAGCAGTACTTC.

CDR3 sequence reads: CAGNRATNTGELFF. The DNA for the CDR3 is TGTGCCGGAAACAGGGCCACCAACACCGGGGAGCTGTTTTTT. The chain is built from TRBV7-9 and TRBJ2-2; D may be TRBD1 (6 bases). CDR1 and CDR2 from the germline V gene are SEHNR and FQNEAQ (reference sequence). V was pared by 11 bases and J by 2 bases, with 15 bases between. This CDR3 contains 14 residues.

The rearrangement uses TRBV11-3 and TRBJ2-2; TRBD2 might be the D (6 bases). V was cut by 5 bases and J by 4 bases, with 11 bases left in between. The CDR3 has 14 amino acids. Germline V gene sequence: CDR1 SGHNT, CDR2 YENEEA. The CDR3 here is CASSPRTTTGELFF. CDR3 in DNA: TGTGCCAGCAGCCCGCGGACTACCACCGGGGAGCTGTTTTTT.

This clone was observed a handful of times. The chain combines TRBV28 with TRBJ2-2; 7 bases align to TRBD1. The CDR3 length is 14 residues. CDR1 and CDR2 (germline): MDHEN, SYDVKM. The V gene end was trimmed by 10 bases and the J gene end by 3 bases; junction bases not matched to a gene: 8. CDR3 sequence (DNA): TGTGCCACCAACACAGGGGTAGACACCGGGGAGCTGTTTTTT. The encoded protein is CATNTGVDTGELFF.

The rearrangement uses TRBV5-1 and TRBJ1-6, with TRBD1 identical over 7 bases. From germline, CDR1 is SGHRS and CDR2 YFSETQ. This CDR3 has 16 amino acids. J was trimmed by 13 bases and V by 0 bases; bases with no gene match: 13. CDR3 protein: CASSLDPGTVNFPLHF. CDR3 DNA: TGCGCCAGCAGCTTGGACCCTGGGACAGTAAATTTCCCCCTCCACTTT. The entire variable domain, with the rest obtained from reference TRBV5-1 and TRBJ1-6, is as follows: KAGVTQTPRYLIKTRGQQVTLSCSPISGHRSVSWYQQTPGQGLQFLFEYFSETQRNKGNFPGRFSGRQFSNSRSEMNVSTLELGDSALYLCASSLDPGTVNFPLHFGNGTRLTVT.

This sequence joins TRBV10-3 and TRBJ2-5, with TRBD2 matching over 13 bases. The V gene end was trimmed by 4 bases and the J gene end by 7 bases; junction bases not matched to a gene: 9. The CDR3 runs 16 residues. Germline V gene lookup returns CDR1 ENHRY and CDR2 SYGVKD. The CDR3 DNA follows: TGTGCCATCAGTGTAACTAGCGGGAGGGCCTTTGGGACCCAGTACTTC. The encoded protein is CAISVTSGRAFGTQYF.

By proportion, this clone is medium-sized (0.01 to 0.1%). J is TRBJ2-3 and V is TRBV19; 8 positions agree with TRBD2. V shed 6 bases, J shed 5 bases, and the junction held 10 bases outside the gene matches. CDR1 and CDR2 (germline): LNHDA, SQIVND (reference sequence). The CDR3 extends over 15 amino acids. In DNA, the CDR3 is TGTGCCAGTAGCCGGTCGCGGGAGGCCAGAGATACGCAGTATTTT. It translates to CASSRSREARDTQYF.